This T cell receptor beta chain derives from a study of T cells in Graves' hyperthyroidism and ophthalmopathy. CDR1 and CDR2 from the germline V gene are SGHRS and YFSETQ. Trimming cost V 4 bases and J 5 bases, with 12 bases left between them. CDR3 length: 14 residues. PBMCs were obtained from 9 to 10 ml fresh peripheral blood. RNA transcripts served as the template for amplifying TCR beta CDR3 regions. The HTBI primer set served for first-round RT-PCR of the TCR CDR3. MiXCR, applied by TCRdb to the multiplex PCR reads, yields one record per CDR3 protein. Of 450,000 to 650,000 distinct CDR3 sequences listed, about 15% are singletons. This clonotype occurred many times.

Sequencing was performed on blood. The chain employs TRBV5-1 and TRBJ1-4; no firm D call. The receptor comes from a woman in her late teens or twenties with Graves' ophthalmopathy. DNA of the CDR3: TGCGCCAGCAGCGTGCCCGTGGGAAATGAAAAACTGTTTTTT. It yields the protein CASSVPVGNEKLFF.